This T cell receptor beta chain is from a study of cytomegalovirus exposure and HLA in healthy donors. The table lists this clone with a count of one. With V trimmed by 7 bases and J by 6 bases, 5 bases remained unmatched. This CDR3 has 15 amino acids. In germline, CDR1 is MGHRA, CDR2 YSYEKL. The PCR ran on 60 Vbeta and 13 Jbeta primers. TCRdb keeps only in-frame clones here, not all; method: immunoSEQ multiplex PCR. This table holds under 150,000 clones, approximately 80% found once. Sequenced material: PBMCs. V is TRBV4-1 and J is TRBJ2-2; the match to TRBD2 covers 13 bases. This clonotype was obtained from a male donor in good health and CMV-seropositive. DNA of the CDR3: TGCGCCAGCACAGGACTAGCGGGAGTACCCGGGGAGCTGTTTTTT. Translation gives CASTGLAGVPGELFF.